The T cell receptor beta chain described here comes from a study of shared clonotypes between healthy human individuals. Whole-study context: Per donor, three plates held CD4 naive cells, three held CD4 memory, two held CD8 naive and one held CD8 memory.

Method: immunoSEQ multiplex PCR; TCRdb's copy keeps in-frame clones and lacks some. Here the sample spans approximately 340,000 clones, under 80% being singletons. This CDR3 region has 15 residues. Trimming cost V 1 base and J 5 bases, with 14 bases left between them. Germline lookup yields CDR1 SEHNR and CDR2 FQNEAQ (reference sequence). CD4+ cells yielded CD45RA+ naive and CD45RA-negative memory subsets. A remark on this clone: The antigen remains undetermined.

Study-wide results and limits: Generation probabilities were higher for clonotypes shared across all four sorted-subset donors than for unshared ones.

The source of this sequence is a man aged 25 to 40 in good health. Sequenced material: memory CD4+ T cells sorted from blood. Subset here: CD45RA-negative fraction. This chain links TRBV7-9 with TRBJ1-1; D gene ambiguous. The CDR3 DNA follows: TGTGCCAGCAGCTTAGAACGGTCGTTCAATACTGAAGCTTTCTTT. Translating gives CASSLERSFNTEAFF.